These 18 T cell receptor beta chains originate from one sample sequenced in a study of T cell clones after liver transplantation. The repertoire was sequenced with immunoSEQ multiplex PCR; TCRdb's copy has only in-frame clones and lacks some. There are some 110,000 clones in the sample; roughly four fifths occur only once, and roughly 0.9% lies in the top ten. Sequenced material: CD4+ T cells from blood, taken before liver transplant. The receptors shown here come from a human donor who received a liver transplant.

The CDR3 DNA is TGCGCCAGCAGCTTGGAGCTAGCGGGAGCTCGCGAGCAGTACTTC. It encodes CASSLELAGAREQYF. The chain combines TRBV5-1 with TRBJ2-7; 10 nucleotides agree with TRBD2. CDR3 length: 15 amino acids. The trim removed 0 bases at V and 6 bases at J, leaving 6 bases unmatched. CDR1 and CDR2 from the germline V gene are SGHRS and YFSETQ.

The chain couples TRBV7-2 to TRBJ1-1, with D perhaps matching TRBD1 (6 bases). The CDR3 is 13 residues long. V gave up 5 bases and J gave up 3 bases, with 10 bases separating them. CDR1 and CDR2 from the germline V gene are SGHTA and FQGNSA. The CDR3 loop reads CASSPQGYTEAFF. Written as DNA, the CDR3 is TGTGCCAGCAGCCCCCAGGGGTACACTGAAGCTTTCTTT.

On this clone itself: The junction departs from germline at one end; a sequencing error may be responsible. The CDR3 coding sequence is TGCGCCAGCAGCCAAGAGGTAGGGGGACCCTACGAGCAGTACTTC. As protein: CASSQEVGGPYEQYF. V and J are TRBV5-4 and TRBJ2-7, with D perhaps matching TRBD1 (6 bases). There are 15 residues in the CDR3. From germline, CDR1 is SGHNT and CDR2 YYREEE (reference sequence).

This clone was observed once. This chain uses TRBV2 with TRBJ2-5; D is perhaps TRBD2 (7 bases). The V end lost 9 bases, the J end lost 3 bases, and 14 bases lay between the germline ends. This CDR3 comprises 13 residues. Germline V gives CDR1 SNHLY, CDR2 FYNNEI. This CDR3 reads CARQGGREETQYF. The CDR3 DNA sequence: TGTGCCAGACAAGGGGGGAGGGAAGAGACCCAGTACTTC.

In its sample, this clone was seen a few times. The CDR3 reads CASGPSYEAFF. As DNA, the CDR3 is TGTGCCAGCGGTCCGTCGTATGAAGCTTTCTTT. The genes are TRBV21-1 and TRBJ1-1. TRBV21-1 is given as a pseudogene. The CDR3 is 11 amino acids.

In its sample, this clone was seen once. The chain carries TRBV7-9 and TRBJ2-7, with D maybe TRBD1 (6 bases). CDR1 is SEHNR, CDR2 FQNEAQ, per germline (reference sequence). This CDR3 is 9 amino acids long. The CDR3 region is CAEGEEQYF. The CDR3 nucleotides are TGTGCAGAGGGGGAAGAGCAGTACTTC.

As regards this clone: The same CDR3 is also encoded by other DNA sequences in this sample. The V call is TRBV11-2, the J call TRBJ1-4; the D is unclear. The CDR3 is 17 amino acids. Germline V gene lookup returns CDR1 SGHAT and CDR2 FQNNGV. V lost 1 base and J 0 bases, leaving 12 bases between the germline ends. CDR3 protein: CASSLAVFGTTNEKLFF. The CDR3 bases are TGTGCCAGCAGCTTAGCGGTCTTCGGGACAACTAATGAAAAACTGTTTTTT.

The V call is TRBV25-1, the J call TRBJ2-7, with 10 bases fitting TRBD1. Germline loops: CDR1 MGHDK, CDR2 SYGVNS. Germline trimming cut 4 bases from V and 1 base from J; bases unmatched to any gene: 1. This CDR3 region has 14 residues. For the CDR3, the DNA is TGTGCCAGCAGTGGGGGACAGGGGTCCTACGAGCAGTACTTC. Amino acids: CASSGGQGSYEQYF.

The genes are TRBV7-7 and TRBJ2-7, with a possible D match to TRBD2 (5 bases). This CDR3 is built from 14 residues. V was trimmed by 5 bases and J by 3 bases, leaving 14 bases between them. CDR1 SSHAT and CDR2 FNYEAQ come from the germline V gene (reference sequence). The CDR3: CASSRTDSGYEQYF. The CDR3 bases are TGTGCCAGCAGCCGGACTGATTCTGGCTACGAGCAGTACTTC.

The CDR3 coding sequence is TGTGCCAGCAGTGACGAGGGGGCCCACGAGCAGTACTTC. Protein: CASSDEGAHEQYF. The chain joins TRBV6-1 to TRBJ2-7, with 7 positions matching TRBD1. The V gene end was trimmed by 3 bases and the J gene end by 5 bases; junction bases not matched to a gene: 4. The germline V gene has CDR1 MNHNS and CDR2 SASEGT. This CDR3 spans 13 amino acids.

V is TRBV9 and J is TRBJ2-1; TRBD1 is a possible D gene (6 bases). Trimming took 3 bases from V and 4 from J, leaving 20 bases between them. This CDR3 is 17 amino acids long. Germline V gene sequence: CDR1 SGDLS, CDR2 YYNGEE. For the CDR3, the DNA is TGTGCCAGCAGCGCTGCCCTACAGGGACGGACGTACAATGAGCAGTTCTTC. It translates to CASSAALQGRTYNEQFF. Combining the CDR3 with reference TRBV9 and TRBJ2-1 gives the whole variable domain DSGVTQTPKHLITATGQRVTLRCSPRSGDLSVYWYQQSLDQGLQFLIQYYNGEERAKGNILERFSAQQFPDLHSELNLSSLELGDSALYFCASSAALQGRTYNEQFFGPGTRLTVL.

Comment on this clone: A read error may account for a junction end that differs from germline. This chain uses TRBV28 with TRBJ2-7; D is perhaps TRBD2 (6 bases). This CDR3 region has 16 residues. CDR1 is MDHEN and CDR2 is SYDVKM in the germline V gene. Written as DNA, the CDR3 is TGTGCCAGCAGTCCCTCGGCGGGGACTCGCTCCTACGAGCGGTACTTC. It codes for CASSPSAGTRSYERYF. The variable domain in full, completed from reference TRBV28 and TRBJ2-7, reads DVKVTQSSRYLVKRTGEKVFLECVQDMDHENMFWYRQDPGLGLRLIYFSYDVKMKEKGDIPEGYSVSREKKERFSLILESASTNQTSMYLCASSPSAGTRSYERYFGPGTRLTVT.

This clone was seen only once. J is TRBJ1-5 and V is TRBV7-3; a weak D match, TRBD1 (6 bases). V lost 5 bases and J 6 bases, leaving 11 bases between the germline ends. The length of the CDR3 is 13 residues. Germline values: CDR1 SGHTA, CDR2 FQGTGA. CDR3 coding DNA: TGTGCCAGCAGCCCTCAAGGGGGTCAGCCCCAGCATTTT. It codes for CASSPQGGQPQHF.

Concerning this clone: Other DNA sequences within the sample encode an identical CDR3. V gene TRBV11-2 combines with J gene TRBJ1-1; D call uncertain. Germline CDR1 is SGHAT and CDR2 is FQNNGV. V lost 5 bases, J lost 1 base, and 5 bases lay in between. The CDR3 length is 12 residues. The CDR3 region is CASSLQNTEAFF. The CDR3 bases are TGTGCCAGCAGCCTCCAGAACACTGAAGCTTTCTTT.

This clone was detected once. The V and J genes are TRBV16 and TRBJ2-1, with TRBD2 as a possible D gene (5 bases). V was cut by 4 bases and J by 4 bases, with 14 bases left in between. The CDR3 is 15 amino acids. The V gene's germline CDR1 is KGHSY and CDR2 FQNENV. CDR3 DNA sequence: TGTGCCAGCAGCCGAAAGGAGGTGGGGTACAATGAGCAGTTCTTC. Encoded protein: CASSRKEVGYNEQFF.

This clone came up once. This sequence joins TRBV27 and TRBJ1-5, with 8 bases that match TRBD1. Looked up from germline, CDR1 is MNHEY and CDR2 is SMNVEV (reference sequence). This CDR3 comprises 16 residues. Losses at the gene ends were 5 bases for V and 2 bases for J; bases not matched to a gene: 8. CDR3 sequence: CASSTRTGIGNQPQHF. The DNA for the CDR3 is TGTGCCAGCAGTACTCGGACAGGGATCGGCAATCAGCCCCAGCATTTT.

This clone was seen a handful of times. The chain is built from TRBV7-9 and TRBJ1-4; 9 nucleotides match TRBD1. J was trimmed by 11 bases and V by 5 bases; bases with no gene match: 12. CDR3 length: 15 residues. CDR1 is SEHNR and CDR2 is FQNEAQ in the germline V gene (reference sequence). This CDR3 reads CASSARTGEASKLFF. The CDR3 DNA reads TGTGCCAGCAGCGCCAGGACAGGGGAGGCTAGTAAACTGTTTTTT.

This chain uses TRBV29-1 with TRBJ1-4, with D possibly TRBD1 on 6 matching bases. Germline CDR1 reads SQVTM; CDR2 reads ANQGSEA. The V and J ends lost 4 bases and 2 bases respectively, with 8 bases between them. This CDR3 comprises 13 residues. CDR3 amino acids: CSVGTVTNEKLFF. The CDR3 DNA follows: TGCAGCGTTGGGACAGTTACTAATGAAAAACTGTTTTTT.